Sequencing of this T cell receptor beta chain was carried out in a study of monozygotic twins with inflammatory bowel disease. The TCR libraries each used total RNA (approximately 3,300 ng per library). Eight separate reactions for every sample produced the cDNA. TCRdb reprocessed the 5' RACE reads, keeping one entry per CDR3 protein, no DNA. Its table records about 210,000 distinct CDR3 sequences. Germline CDR1 SGHTA, CDR2 FQGNSA. CDR3 length equals 15 residues. The rearrangement joins TRBV7-2 to TRBJ2-5; TCRdb gives TRBD1 as the D gene, but with no DNA this cannot be confirmed. This clonotype was obtained from a human donor with ulcerative colitis or Crohn's disease, or a healthy co-twin of an affected twin (not recorded which). Sequenced input: blood. CDR3 residues: CASSARYGGRETQYF.